Listed below are T cell receptor beta chains from one sample, sequenced in a study of shared clonotypes between healthy human individuals. Produced via immunoSEQ multiplex PCR; TCRdb's table is partial and in-frame only. This sample has 2 million to 2.5 million clones, with 90% to 95% found just once. The source material was naive CD4+ T cells from PBMCs. All receptors come from a man aged 18 to 29 in good health. Some clones in this sample may be carry-over from other donors' samples. Both conserved end residues are part of each CDR3. The D gene is left open where the match is weak. Clone size is shown for a subset of rows, as once, few, many or a class of expanded clone.

clone size,V gene,J gene,D gene,CDR3 protein,CDR3 DNA
-,TRBV7-2,TRBJ2-5,-,CASKIVAGQETQYF,TGTGCCAGCAAGATTGTGGCGGGACAAGAGACCCAGTACTTC
-,TRBV5-1,TRBJ2-3,-,CASSLERQTPADTQYF,TGCGCCAGCAGCTTGGAACGACAGACCCCCGCAGATACGCAGTATTTT
-,TRBV30,TRBJ1-1,-,CAWSARWGSEAFF,TGTGCCTGGAGTGCCCGCTGGGGGTCTGAAGCTTTCTTT
-,TRBV9,TRBJ2-7,-,CASSTGQGSYEQYF,TGTGCCAGCAGCACCGGCCAGGGTTCCTACGAGCAGTACTTC
-,TRBV9,TRBJ1-1,-,CASSAGGANTEAFF,TGTGCCAGCAGCGCGGGGGGAGCGAACACTGAAGCTTTCTTT
-,TRBV18,TRBJ2-3,-,CASSPLPDTQYF,TGTGCCAGCTCACCTCTGCCAGATACGCAGTATTTT
-,TRBV5-8,TRBJ1-2,-,CASSVPSRVGYTF,TGTGCCAGCAGCGTTCCGTCGAGAGTTGGCTACACCTTC
-,TRBV6-5,TRBJ2-7,TRBD1,CATHSTGTGQYEQYF,TGTGCCACCCATTCCACCGGGACAGGACAATACGAGCAGTACTTC
few,TRBV7-9,TRBJ1-3,-,CASSLARGRHDSGNTIYF,TGTGCCAGCAGCTTAGCGCGGGGCAGGCACGACTCTGGAAACACCATATATTTT
-,TRBV10-3,TRBJ2-1,-,CAISGPNNEQFF,TGTGCCATCAGTGGCCCCAACAATGAGCAGTTCTTC
once,TRBV11-2,TRBJ2-1,TRBD1,CASGPQGRGAHEQFF,TGTGCCAGCGGACCACAGGGGAGAGGCGCTCATGAGCAGTTCTTC
-,TRBV20-1,TRBJ2-7,-,CSAEKRTEQYF,TGCAGTGCCGAAAAACGGACCGAGCAGTACTTC
-,TRBV5-1,TRBJ2-4,TRBD1,CASSLGGTGTKNIQYF,TGCGCCAGCAGCTTGGGTGGGACAGGGACCAAAAACATTCAGTACTTC
-,TRBV5-1,TRBJ2-7,TRBD2,CASSTLAGPSYEQYF,TGCGCCAGCAGCACCCTAGCGGGCCCCTCCTACGAGCAGTACTTC
-,TRBV28,TRBJ1-1,TRBD1,CASGSGDSQNTEAFF,TGTGCCAGCGGTTCAGGGGACAGCCAGAACACTGAAGCTTTCTTT
-,TRBV27,TRBJ2-5,TRBD2,CASRTSVGGRAWGETQYF,TGTGCCAGCAGGACCTCCGTTGGCGGGAGGGCCTGGGGAGAGACCCAGTACTTC
-,TRBV11-3,TRBJ2-1,-,CASSPLLVAAYNEQFF,TGTGCCAGCAGCCCCCTCTTAGTAGCGGCGTACAATGAGCAGTTCTTC
-,TRBV29-1,TRBJ2-3,TRBD1,CSVQQGGTVDTQYF,TGCAGCGTTCAACAGGGGGGCACAGTGGATACGCAGTATTTT
-,TRBV5-1,TRBJ2-5,-,CASSTQPKETQYF,TGCGCCAGCAGCACCCAACCGAAAGAGACCCAGTACTTC
-,TRBV7-9,TRBJ2-1,TRBD2,CASSPGGGFYNEQFF,TGTGCCAGCAGCCCGGGGGGTGGTTTCTACAATGAGCAGTTCTTC
-,TRBV6-6,TRBJ2-1,-,CASSYFAGSFRNEQFF,TGTGCCAGCAGTTACTTTGCCGGATCCTTCCGCAATGAGCAGTTCTTC
-,TRBV10-3,TRBJ2-5,-,CAISEAEQETQYF,TGTGCCATCAGTGAGGCAGAGCAAGAGACCCAGTACTTC
-,TRBV7-9,TRBJ1-6,TRBD1,CASSFQGADNSPLHF,TGTGCCAGCAGCTTTCAGGGGGCAGATAATTCACCCCTCCACTTT
-,TRBV4-1,TRBJ2-2,TRBD2,CASSQPSGRSTGELFF,TGCGCCAGCAGCCAACCCAGCGGGAGGAGCACCGGGGAGCTGTTTTTT
-,TRBV30,TRBJ1-2,-,CAWSASPVGYTF,TGTGCCTGGAGCGCCTCCCCGGTTGGCTACACCTTC
-,TRBV7-9,TRBJ1-4,-,CASSLTRGEKLFF,TGTGCCAGCAGCTTAACCAGGGGAGAAAAACTGTTTTTT
-,TRBV5-4,TRBJ1-4,-,CASSSLGATNEKLFF,TGTGCCAGCAGCTCGTTGGGCGCAACTAATGAAAAACTGTTTTTT
once,TRBV5-1,TRBJ2-7,TRBD1,CASSFTAGGTFSYEQYF,TGCGCCAGCAGCTTCACCGCAGGGGGCACGTTTTCGTACGAGCAGTACTTC
once,TRBV5-1,TRBJ2-1,TRBD2,CASSWTLAGAGEQFF,TGCGCCAGCAGCTGGACACTAGCGGGAGCGGGTGAGCAGTTCTTC
-,TRBV11-3,TRBJ2-5,-,CASSFSGGETQYF,TGTGCCAGCAGCTTTAGCGGTGGGGAGACCCAGTACTTC
-,TRBV28,TRBJ1-1,-,CASRKQGGTEAFF,TGTGCCAGCAGAAAACAAGGGGGGACTGAAGCTTTCTTT
once,TRBV7-2,TRBJ1-6,TRBD1,CASSHPRGRLGSPLHF,TGTGCCAGCAGCCACCCGAGGGGGCGTTTGGGTTCACCCCTCCACTTT
-,TRBV9,TRBJ2-1,-,CASSAVGWGNEQFF,TGTGCCAGCAGCGCGGTGGGGTGGGGCAATGAGCAGTTCTTC
-,TRBV9,TRBJ2-7,TRBD2,CASSAGLAGDRQYF,TGTGCCAGCAGCGCGGGACTAGCGGGAGATAGGCAGTACTTC
once,TRBV15,TRBJ1-4,-,CATSRGQRNEKLFF,TGTGCCACCAGCAGAGGGCAGAGGAATGAAAAACTGTTTTTT
-,TRBV5-4,TRBJ2-1,-,CASSLRQGYNEQFF,TGTGCCAGCAGCTTAAGGCAGGGCTACAATGAGCAGTTCTTC
-,TRBV10-3,TRBJ1-3,-,CAISETDLGNTIYF,TGTGCCATCAGTGAGACAGATCTTGGAAACACCATATATTTT
-,TRBV28,TRBJ1-1,TRBD1,CASRPRGQGGSEAFF,TGTGCCAGCAGACCTCGGGGACAGGGAGGGAGTGAAGCTTTCTTT
once,TRBV18,TRBJ2-7,-,CASSPFAPARDTYEQYF,TGTGCCAGCTCGCCGTTCGCCCCAGCGCGCGATACCTACGAGCAGTACTTC